What follows are 6 T cell receptor beta chains derived from one specimen sequenced in a study of blood T cell repertoires in COVID-19. Generated by immunoSEQ multiplex PCR, the TCRdb table keeps only in-frame clones and is missing some. The table includes around 100,000 clones, 90% detected once. Specimen: peripheral blood. These receptor sequences come from a man younger than 35 with COVID-19, enrolled during active disease.

V usage is TRBV28 and J usage is TRBJ2-7; D might be TRBD1 (5 bases). V lost 2 bases and J lost 5, with 7 bases in between. Looked up from germline, CDR1 is MDHEN and CDR2 is SYDVKM. CDR3 length: 12 residues. Here the CDR3 reads CASSLQGHEQYF. The CDR3, as DNA: TGTGCCAGCAGTTTACAGGGCCACGAGCAGTACTTC.

This chain uses TRBV4-3 with TRBJ2-1; tentative D call: TRBD1 (6 bases). The V end lost 4 bases, the J end lost 3 bases, and 22 bases lay between the germline ends. The CDR3 runs to 18 residues. Germline lookup yields CDR1 LGHNA and CDR2 YSLEER. CDR3 residues: CASSPKDHRALFYNEQFF. The CDR3 bases are TGCGCCAGCAGCCCAAAGGACCACAGGGCCCTCTTCTACAATGAGCAGTTCTTC.

This chain uses TRBV5-1 with TRBJ2-3, with 7 bases fitting TRBD1. The junction had 8 bases not matched to a gene; V was cut back by 7 bases and J by 6 bases. Germline V gene lookup returns CDR1 SGHRS and CDR2 YFSETQ. This CDR3 comprises 13 residues. CDR3: CASRLQGWDTQYF. In DNA, the CDR3 is TGCGCCAGCCGCCTACAGGGGTGGGATACGCAGTATTTT. Full variable domain (missing parts from reference TRBV5-1 and TRBJ2-3): KAGVTQTPRYLIKTRGQQVTLSCSPISGHRSVSWYQQTPGQGLQFLFEYFSETQRNKGNFPGRFSGRQFSNSRSEMNVSTLELGDSALYLCASRLQGWDTQYFGPGTRLTVL.

The chain uses TRBV7-8 and TRBJ1-2; weak D call: TRBD1 (5 bases). V shed 5 bases and J shed 8 bases, with 15 bases lying between them. Germline lookup yields CDR1 SGHVS and CDR2 FQNEAQ. CDR3 size: 13 residues. The CDR3 sequence is CASSHASGGGYTF. In DNA form, the CDR3 reads TGTGCCAGCAGCCACGCCAGTGGGGGGGGCTACACCTTC.

This clone is classed as medium-sized. The chain recombines TRBV15 with TRBJ2-7, with D possibly being TRBD2 (6 bases). V was shortened by 0 bases and J by 2 bases, with 11 bases between the two germline ends. Germline assignment: CDR1 LNHNV and CDR2 YYDKDF (reference sequence). This CDR3 spans 15 amino acids. The CDR3 DNA follows: TGTGCCACCAGCAGAGATAGTGGAGGGCCCTACGAGCAGTACTTC. Its translation is CATSRDSGGPYEQYF. The complete variable domain, with remaining parts taken from reference TRBV15 and TRBJ2-7, reads DAMVIQNPRYQVTQFGKPVTLSCSQTLNHNVMYWYQQKSSQAPKLLFHYYDKDFNNEADTPDNFQSRRPNTSFCFLDIRSPGLGDTAMYLCATSRDSGGPYEQYFGPGTRLTVT.

About this clone: A junction end diverges from the germline sequence, so it may reflect a read error. The chain recombines TRBV30 with TRBJ1-3; 9 bases line up with TRBD1. CDR3 length: 15 amino acids. In germline, CDR1 is GTSNPN, CDR2 SVGIG (reference sequence). The CDR3 coding sequence is TGTGCCTGGAGTTTCCCTCAGAGACAGGGGGTAGCTTTCCATTTT. Its protein product is CAWSFPQRQGVAFHF.